The clone carrying this TCR beta chain was recorded many times. Antigen specificity is unknown. This sample is part of a study of T cells in Graves' hyperthyroidism and ophthalmopathy. RNA transcripts provided the source from which TCR beta CDR3 regions were amplified. The primer set for the first-round RT-PCR of the TCR CDR3 was HTBI. TCRdb fed the multiplex PCR reads into MiXCR, producing one record per CDR3 protein. The data contain 530,000 or so distinct CDR3 sequences, around a quarter of them singletons. V lost 4 bases and J lost 1, with 13 bases in between. The CDR3 is 16 amino acids. Study-wide results and caveats: Blood held most thyroid clonotypes expanded above 0.001 frequency.

Diagnoses used clinical symptoms, serum thyroxine and TRAb, thyroid ultrasound and orbital computed tomography. Using around 10 ml of fresh peripheral blood, PBMCs were prepared. The receptor's source is a woman aged 25 to 39 with Graves' ophthalmopathy. The V gene is TRBV12-3 or TRBV12-4, the J gene TRBJ2-2; a possible D gene is TRBD2 (6 bases). The sample consisted of blood. CDR3 region: CASSSRVAVNTGELFF. In DNA, the CDR3 is TGTGCCAGCAGTTCCCGGGTAGCGGTGAACACCGGGGAGCTGTTTTTT.